Detailed here is one T cell receptor beta chain. Its target is unknown. V gave up 5 bases and J gave up 5 bases; unmatched junction bases: 1. Germline CDR1 SSHAT, CDR2 FNYEAQ (reference sequence). This CDR3 contains 14 residues. This record belongs to a study of siplizumab effects on memory and regulatory T cells. Study-wide points: Significant reduction of alloreactive sequences traceable to unstimulated CD4+ memory cells was observed with siplizumab. No assignable naive or memory phenotype existed for roughly 80-96% of proliferating CD4+ or CD8+ clones. Naive T cells looked more diverse than memory cells, and they looked like major contributors to the alloresponse.

Assays examined about 100,000 TCR templates per sample. Sequencing was performed with immunoSEQ multiplex PCR; in TCRdb, only in-frame clones are kept and a portion is missing. The sample records roughly 82,000 clones, approximately 86% being singletons. The sample was Tregs sorted from blood. This receptor was taken from a human donor in good health. The rearrangement links TRBV7-7 to TRBJ2-2, with 11 bases lining up with TRBD1. CDR3 sequence: CASSRDRGTGELFF. The CDR3, as DNA: TGTGCCAGCAGCCGGGACAGGGGGACCGGGGAGCTGTTTTTT. Supplemented by reference TRBV7-7 and TRBJ2-2, the full variable domain reads GAGVSQSPRYKVTKRGQDVTLRCDPISSHATLYWYQQALGQGPEFLTYFNYEAQPDKSGLPSDRFSAERPEGSISTLTIQRTEQRDSAMYRCASSRDRGTGELFFGEGSRLTVL.